This T cell receptor (beta chain) was identified during a study of T-cell reconstitution after alpha-beta-depleted transplantation in children. Germline CDR1 reads DFQATT; CDR2 reads SNEGSKA (reference sequence). The length of the CDR3 is 14 residues. V gave up 4 bases and J gave up 8 bases; unmatched junction bases: 7. Molecular barcoding with unique molecular identifiers was used for the TCRbeta library. TCRdb analysed the PCR reads with MiXCR anew, one entry per CDR3 protein. The data show some 280,000 distinct CDR3 sequences, more than 8% seen once. The table lists this clonotype with a few counts.

The source was PBMCs from the stem cell graft donor, collected from the stem cell graft. The clonotype comes from a human donor who donated a stem cell graft to a child with SCID. The V call is TRBV20-1, the J call TRBJ2-4; 11 bases are shared with TRBD2. The CDR3 coding sequence is TGCAGTGCTATAAGACTAGCGGGGTTGGACATTCAGTACTTC. Protein sequence: CSAIRLAGLDIQYF.